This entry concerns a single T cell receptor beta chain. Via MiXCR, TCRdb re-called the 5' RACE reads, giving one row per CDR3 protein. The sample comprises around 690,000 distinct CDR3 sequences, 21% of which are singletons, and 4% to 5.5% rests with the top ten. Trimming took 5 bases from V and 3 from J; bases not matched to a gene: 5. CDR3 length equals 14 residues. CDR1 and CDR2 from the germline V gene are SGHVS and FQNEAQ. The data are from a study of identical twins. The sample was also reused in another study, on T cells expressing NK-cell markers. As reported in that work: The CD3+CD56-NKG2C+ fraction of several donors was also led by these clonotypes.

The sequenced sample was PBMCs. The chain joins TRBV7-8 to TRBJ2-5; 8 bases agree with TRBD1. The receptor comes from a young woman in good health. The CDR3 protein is CASSLDRDKETQYF. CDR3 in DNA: TGTGCCAGCAGCCTGGACAGGGACAAAGAGACCCAGTACTTC. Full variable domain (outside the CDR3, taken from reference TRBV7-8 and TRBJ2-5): GAGVSQSPRYKVAKRGQDVALRCDPISGHVSLFWYQQALGQGPEFLTYFQNEAQLDKSGLPSDRFFAERPEGSVSTLKIQRTQQEDSAVYLCASSLDRDKETQYFGPGTRLLVL.